This T cell receptor beta chain originates from a study of CDR3 diversity in severe acne. TCRdb re-called the PCR reads with MiXCR, one entry per CDR3 protein. The profile covers roughly 100,000 distinct CDR3 sequences, with roughly 51% appearing a single time and about an eighth taken by the ten largest. Germline CDR1 and CDR2: MDHEN and SYDVKM. Trimming cost V 6 bases and J 0 bases, with 11 bases left between them. This CDR3 comprises 15 residues. The sequenced sample was blood. This rearrangement joins TRBV28 to TRBJ2-2; tentatively, D is TRBD1 (5 bases). The sequence derives from a male donor with acne. The CDR3 loop is CASSEGAANTGELFF. CDR3 DNA: TGTGCCAGCAGCGAAGGGGCGGCGAACACCGGGGAGCTGTTTTTT.